This T cell receptor beta chain came from a study of blood T cell repertoires in COVID-19. About the research overall: Acute-phase and convalescent COVID-19 samples originated in the United States, Italy and Spain. PBMCs, B-cell-depleted T cells, or T cells were the source of the cDNA or gDNA that made up the material.

Per the study methods: Cell counts per sample came from amplifying reference gene primers. Using immunoSEQ multiplex PCR, the repertoire was profiled, and TCRdb retains in-frame clones only, with some absent. V, J and clone size were drawn from that table, and D and trimming were deduced from the DNA. This sample has some 170,000 clones, with roughly 90% found just once. Germline V CDR1 and CDR2: KGHDR, SFDVKD. This CDR3 has 13 residues. V lost 5 bases, J lost 8 bases, and 14 bases lay in between. The receptor's source is a woman in her sixties or seventies who had recovered from COVID-19. The genes are TRBV24-1 and TRBJ1-2; possible D gene TRBD1, 6 bases. Sequencing used peripheral blood. The CDR3 coding sequence is TGTGCCACCAGTGGAAACAGGGTAGAAGGCTACACCTTC. Encoded protein: CATSGNRVEGYTF.